This TCR beta chain was sequenced in a study of cytomegalovirus exposure and HLA in healthy donors. The wider study: From HLA-typed donors, an early data release held 70 million to 95 million unique TCRs.

The CDR3 is 15 residues long. Losses at the gene ends were 5 bases for V and 2 bases for J; bases not matched to a gene: 7. The germline CDR1 and CDR2 sequences are SGHVS and FNYEAQ. PCR used 60 Vbeta primers and 13 Jbeta primers. TCRdb keeps only in-frame clones here, not all; method: immunoSEQ multiplex PCR. The profile shows some 140,000 clones, 75% to 85% of them singletons. The sample holds one count of this clone. J is TRBJ2-3 and V is TRBV7-6; 7 bases line up with TRBD2. Sequencing was performed on PBMCs. The receptor was isolated from a woman aged 40 to 50 in good health and CMV-seropositive. The CDR3 sequence: CASSLPAGTTDTQYF. The DNA of the CDR3 is TGTGCCAGCAGCCTCCCAGCGGGAACCACAGATACGCAGTATTTT.